What follows is one T cell receptor beta chain and its context. Authors' analysis steps: Estimation of nucleated cell counts relied on the amplification of reference gene primers. Some clones are missing from TCRdb's copy, which holds only in-frame ones; the method was immunoSEQ multiplex PCR. From that table come the V and J calls and clone size; the DNA was used to work out D and trimming. The sample consists of under 200,000 clones, approximately 91% of them appearing once. Per the germline V gene, CDR1 is SEHNR and CDR2 is FQNEAQ (reference sequence). V trimming: 5 bases; J trimming: 4 bases; junction bases outside the gene matches: 4. CDR3 length: 14 amino acids. This sample is drawn from a study of blood T cell repertoires in COVID-19. Study overall: Whether acute or convalescent, the COVID-19 samples came from the United States, Italy and Spain. In each case, the material was cDNA or gDNA derived from T cells, B-cell-depleted T cells, or PBMCs.

This TCR came from a young man with active or convalescent COVID-19. The chain couples TRBV7-9 to TRBJ1-1; 10 bases agree with TRBD1. What was sequenced was peripheral blood. CDR3 DNA sequence: TGTGCCAGCAGCCCGGGGACAGGGGTCACTGAAGCTTTCTTT. It is translated as CASSPGTGVTEAFF.